What follows describes a single T cell receptor beta chain. The antigen is not known. This sample was taken from a study of shared clonotypes between healthy human individuals. Study overall: The cohort had a couple of women and a few men, ages 18 to 49.

Selected positively for CCR7 and CD45RO-negative, naive CD8 cells excluded terminally differentiated effector memory CD45RA+ cells. The study ran the assay at deep level. The method was immunoSEQ multiplex PCR; TCRdb's version includes in-frame clones alone and lacks a portion of them. Among under 600,000 clones listed, nearly 98% were seen once. Germline-derived CDR1 and CDR2 are LGHNT and FRNRAP. CDR3 length: 13 residues. Trimming pared 3 bases from V and 6 bases from J, leaving 11 bases between. General study results and limits: Across a few donors, naive CD4 shared around 5.3%, naive CD8 over 3%, memory CD4 roughly 2.1%, memory CD8 0.4% to 0.5%. Compared with clonotypes that all four donors shared, non-shared clonotypes had lower generation probabilities.

This sequence was found in a man under 40 in good health. The chain couples TRBV12-5 to TRBJ1-2; D possibly corresponds to TRBD1 (6 bases). The sample was naive CD8+ T cells sorted from blood. The CDR3 DNA follows: TGTGCTAGTGGTTTAGGACAGACCCATGGCTACACCTTC. Its translation is CASGLGQTHGYTF.